This T cell receptor beta chain was recovered during a study of blood T cell repertoires in COVID-19. At the level of the study: COVID-19 samples from acute and convalescent phases originated in the United States, Italy and Spain. In each case, the material was cDNA or gDNA derived from T cells, B-cell-depleted T cells, or PBMCs.

This CDR3 is built from 16 residues. Germline V gives CDR1 MNHEY, CDR2 SMNVEV (reference sequence). Trimming at V came to 5 bases and at J to 3 bases, leaving 8 bases not matched to a gene. TCRdb's copy holds only in-frame clones and misses some; the assay was immunoSEQ multiplex PCR. The sample holds 310,000 or so clones, roughly 90% seen once. Enrolled through a virtual design, the participants were between about 18 and 100 years of age and came from around 25 US areas. This clonotype was sampled from a woman aged 30 to 39 who had recovered from COVID-19. The V and J genes are TRBV27 and TRBJ2-1; 9 nucleotides align to TRBD2. The sample comprised PBMCs or T cells enriched from blood (not recorded which). The CDR3 nucleotides read TGTGCCAGCAGTCCCGCAGCGGGAGGCAGCTACAATGAGCAGTTCTTC. This translates into CASSPAAGGSYNEQFF.